The rows below give T cell receptor beta chains drawn from one sample of a study of T cells in Graves' hyperthyroidism and ophthalmopathy. Each CDR3 protein is one row after TCRdb ran MiXCR on the multiplex PCR reads. The sample yields around 800,000 distinct CDR3 sequences, 38% seen once. The sequenced material came from blood. The receptors here all came from a man aged 18-30 years with Graves' hyperthyroidism. The CDR3 runs from the conserved cysteine through the conserved F or W. D genes are given only for firm matches. The size of a clone is reported for some rows only, either as once, few or many, or as a class for expanded clones.

j_gene: TRBJ2-7; v_gene: TRBV6-2/TRBV6-3; abundance: .; d_gene: TRBD2; CDR3nt: TGTGCCAGCAGCACCGATAGCGGGGGGCCCTACGAGCAGTACTTC; CDR3aa: CASSTDSGGPYEQYF
j_gene: TRBJ1-5; v_gene: TRBV10-3; abundance: .; d_gene: TRBD1; CDR3nt: TGTGCCACCGGGACAGGGGAGCGGGGTCAGCCCCAGCATTTT; CDR3aa: CATGTGERGQPQHF
j_gene: TRBJ2-7; v_gene: TRBV20-1; abundance: .; d_gene: TRBD1; CDR3nt: TGCAGTGCTAGGGGGACAGCAGAGTACGAGCAGTACTTC; CDR3aa: CSARGTAEYEQYF
j_gene: TRBJ1-2; v_gene: TRBV7-9; abundance: .; d_gene: TRBD1; CDR3nt: TGTGCCAGCAGCTTAAGGGACAGATTTGGCTACACCTTC; CDR3aa: CASSLRDRFGYTF
j_gene: TRBJ2-7; v_gene: TRBV7-8; abundance: .; d_gene: TRBD2; CDR3nt: TGTGCCAGCAGCTTATTAGGCGGCGGGAGACCCTACGAGCAGTACTTC; CDR3aa: CASSLLGGGRPYEQYF
j_gene: TRBJ2-2; v_gene: TRBV4-1; abundance: .; d_gene: .; CDR3nt: TGCGCCAGCAGCCAAGATTTAGTGATTGCTTCCGGGGAGCTGTTTTTT; CDR3aa: CASSQDLVIASGELFF
j_gene: TRBJ1-6; v_gene: TRBV25-1; abundance: many; d_gene: .; CDR3nt: TGTGCCAGCAGTGTTTATAATTCACCCCTCCACTTT; CDR3aa: CASSVYNSPLHF
j_gene: TRBJ1-1; v_gene: TRBV2; abundance: many; d_gene: .; CDR3nt: TGTGCCAGCAGTGGAGGGAAGAACACTGAAGCTTTCTTT; CDR3aa: CASSGGKNTEAFF
j_gene: TRBJ1-1; v_gene: TRBV9; abundance: few; d_gene: TRBD1; CDR3nt: TGTGCCAGCAGCCGACAGGGGAAGAACACTGAAGCTTTCTTT; CDR3aa: CASSRQGKNTEAFF
j_gene: TRBJ1-1; v_gene: TRBV15; abundance: many; d_gene: .; CDR3nt: TGTGCCACCAGCCCCCTAGGGGGTGGCACTGAAGCTTTCTTT; CDR3aa: CATSPLGGGTEAFF
j_gene: TRBJ1-2; v_gene: TRBV25-1; abundance: many; d_gene: .; CDR3nt: TGTGCCAGCAGTGAATATGAAAGCTACACCTTC; CDR3aa: CASSEYESYTF
j_gene: TRBJ1-6; v_gene: TRBV20-1; abundance: .; d_gene: TRBD1; CDR3nt: TGCAGTGCTAGCAGGGGGGCGGGGGCTAATTCACCCCTCCACTTT; CDR3aa: CSASRGAGANSPLHF
j_gene: TRBJ1-1; v_gene: TRBV5-6; abundance: .; d_gene: .; CDR3nt: TGTGCCAGCAGCTTGGGTCAGTATATAGCTTTCTTT; CDR3aa: CASSLGQYIAFF
j_gene: TRBJ2-2; v_gene: TRBV7-3; abundance: few; d_gene: .; CDR3nt: TGTGCCAGCAGCTCCAAAACCCACGGGGGAGCCGGGGAGCTGTTTTTT; CDR3aa: CASSSKTHGGAGELFF
j_gene: TRBJ1-2; v_gene: TRBV29-1; abundance: many; d_gene: .; CDR3nt: TGCAGCGTACACGGTACCTATGGCTACACCTTC; CDR3aa: CSVHGTYGYTF
j_gene: TRBJ1-5; v_gene: TRBV5-1; abundance: many; d_gene: .; CDR3nt: TGCGCCAGCAGCTTGGACAGGGACGAAGCCCAGCATTTT; CDR3aa: CASSLDRDEAQHF
j_gene: TRBJ1-5; v_gene: TRBV20-1; abundance: .; d_gene: .; CDR3nt: TGCAGTGCTTCCTTGGGGCCCCTCAATCAGCCCCAGCATTTT; CDR3aa: CSASLGPLNQPQHF
j_gene: TRBJ2-5; v_gene: TRBV7-9; abundance: once; d_gene: TRBD2; CDR3nt: TGTGCCAGCAGCTGGGAGGGCGGGGGAGAGACCCAGTACTTC; CDR3aa: CASSWEGGGETQYF
j_gene: TRBJ2-2; v_gene: TRBV12-3/TRBV12-4; abundance: .; d_gene: .; CDR3nt: TGTGCCAGCAGCCAGACCGCGAACACCGGGGAGCTGTTTTTT; CDR3aa: CASSQTANTGELFF
j_gene: TRBJ1-2; v_gene: TRBV4-2; abundance: few; d_gene: TRBD1; CDR3nt: TGTGCCAGCAGCCGCCTGGCAGGGGGAGAACATGGCTACACCTTC; CDR3aa: CASSRLAGGEHGYTF
j_gene: TRBJ2-2; v_gene: TRBV24-1; abundance: many; d_gene: .; CDR3nt: TGTGCCACCAGGGGGGTGACCGGGGAGCTGTTTTTT; CDR3aa: CATRGVTGELFF
j_gene: TRBJ2-7; v_gene: TRBV12-3/TRBV12-4; abundance: few; d_gene: TRBD2; CDR3nt: TGTGCCAGCAGTAAAGACACCGGGACTATATACGAGCAGTACTTC; CDR3aa: CASSKDTGTIYEQYF
j_gene: TRBJ1-2; v_gene: TRBV19; abundance: .; d_gene: .; CDR3nt: TGTGCCAGTAGTTCCCAATTCGACCGGTATGGCTACACCTTC; CDR3aa: CASSSQFDRYGYTF
j_gene: TRBJ1-5; v_gene: TRBV28; abundance: .; d_gene: .; CDR3nt: TGTGCCAGCACCGCAGTAAGGGTGGGCAATCAGCCCCAGCATTTT; CDR3aa: CASTAVRVGNQPQHF
j_gene: TRBJ2-5; v_gene: TRBV7-3; abundance: many; d_gene: .; CDR3nt: TGTGCCAGCAGCTTAACACAAAAAGAGACCCAGTACTTC; CDR3aa: CASSLTQKETQYF
j_gene: TRBJ2-7; v_gene: TRBV15; abundance: .; d_gene: TRBD2; CDR3nt: TGTGCCACCAGCAGAGATAGCGGCGGGACTAGCGGGAGCTACGAGCAGTACTTC; CDR3aa: CATSRDSGGTSGSYEQYF
j_gene: TRBJ2-2; v_gene: TRBV12-3/TRBV12-4; abundance: .; d_gene: .; CDR3nt: TGTGCCAGCAGTCCCTACGGGACAACGAACACCGGGGAGCTGTTTTTT; CDR3aa: CASSPYGTTNTGELFF
j_gene: TRBJ1-4; v_gene: TRBV12-3/TRBV12-4; abundance: few; d_gene: .; CDR3nt: TGTGCCAGCAACTGGGGAGGACTGGGGACTAATGAAAAACTGTTTTTT; CDR3aa: CASNWGGLGTNEKLFF
j_gene: TRBJ2-7; v_gene: TRBV5-4; abundance: .; d_gene: .; CDR3nt: TGCGCCAGCCAGGGTCCTCCCTCCTACGAGCAGTACTTC; CDR3aa: CASQGPPSYEQYF
j_gene: TRBJ1-1; v_gene: TRBV2; abundance: many; d_gene: .; CDR3nt: TGTGCCAGCAGTGCCATCCTAGGGAACACTGAAGCTTTCTTT; CDR3aa: CASSAILGNTEAFF
j_gene: TRBJ2-5; v_gene: TRBV7-2; abundance: .; d_gene: TRBD2; CDR3nt: TGTGCCAGCAGCCCTAGCGGGTGGGGAGAAGAGACCCAGTACTTC; CDR3aa: CASSPSGWGEETQYF
j_gene: TRBJ2-5; v_gene: TRBV7-9; abundance: .; d_gene: TRBD2; CDR3nt: TGTGCCAGCAGCTTAGCGGTTAGCGGGAGCGAACAAGAGACCCAGTACTTC; CDR3aa: CASSLAVSGSEQETQYF
j_gene: TRBJ2-5; v_gene: TRBV24-1; abundance: many; d_gene: .; CDR3nt: TGTGCCACCAGTGATACAGGGGGGGGAGAGACCCAGTACTTC; CDR3aa: CATSDTGGGETQYF
j_gene: TRBJ1-5; v_gene: TRBV20-1; abundance: .; d_gene: TRBD1; CDR3nt: TGCAGTGCAATATCCGGGACAGCCGATCAGCCCCAGCATTTT; CDR3aa: CSAISGTADQPQHF
j_gene: TRBJ1-2; v_gene: TRBV5-5; abundance: few; d_gene: .; CDR3nt: TGTGCCAGCACCTCTCGGCCAGTTCTACGGGGCTACACCTTC; CDR3aa: CASTSRPVLRGYTF
j_gene: TRBJ1-1; v_gene: TRBV13; abundance: few; d_gene: .; CDR3nt: TGTGCCAGCAGCCTCGTCCTTCCCGACCTTAACACTGAAGCTTTCTTT; CDR3aa: CASSLVLPDLNTEAFF
j_gene: TRBJ2-7; v_gene: TRBV7-2; abundance: many; d_gene: .; CDR3nt: TGTGCCAGCAGCCTGCTGGCGATCCACGAGCAGTACTTC; CDR3aa: CASSLLAIHEQYF
j_gene: TRBJ2-7; v_gene: TRBV5-1; abundance: few; d_gene: .; CDR3nt: TGCGCCAGCAGCTTGTCGGGGGCTGCCTACGAGCAGTACTTC; CDR3aa: CASSLSGAAYEQYF
j_gene: TRBJ2-7; v_gene: TRBV7-2; abundance: few; d_gene: .; CDR3nt: TGTGCCAGCAGTTTATCGGGGGGCCAAATCTACGAGCAGTACTTC; CDR3aa: CASSLSGGQIYEQYF
j_gene: TRBJ1-1; v_gene: TRBV20-1; abundance: .; d_gene: .; CDR3nt: TGCAGTGCTGCCCGGCGGCAGGCGGACACTGAAGCTTTCTTT; CDR3aa: CSAARRQADTEAFF
j_gene: TRBJ1-1; v_gene: TRBV5-6; abundance: few; d_gene: .; CDR3nt: TGTGCCAGCAGCTTGGGGATTACACAAAACACTGAAGCTTTCTTT; CDR3aa: CASSLGITQNTEAFF
j_gene: TRBJ2-5; v_gene: TRBV9; abundance: few; d_gene: .; CDR3nt: TGTGCCAGTTACCGGGCCCACCAAGAGACCCAGTACTTC; CDR3aa: CASYRAHQETQYF
j_gene: TRBJ1-1; v_gene: TRBV20-1; abundance: .; d_gene: TRBD1; CDR3nt: TGCAGTGCTACTAGGGACAGGGCGGCTGAAGCTTTCTTT; CDR3aa: CSATRDRAAEAFF
j_gene: TRBJ2-7; v_gene: TRBV29-1; abundance: many; d_gene: TRBD1; CDR3nt: TGCAGCGTTGAGACAGGGGGCACCTACGAGCAGTACTTC; CDR3aa: CSVETGGTYEQYF
j_gene: TRBJ1-5; v_gene: TRBV19; abundance: few; d_gene: .; CDR3nt: TGTGCCAGTAGTATCACCCCCTATAGCAATCAGCCCCAGCATTTT; CDR3aa: CASSITPYSNQPQHF
j_gene: TRBJ2-7; v_gene: TRBV29-1; abundance: many; d_gene: TRBD1; CDR3nt: TGCAGCGTGGGACAGGGGGACGAGCAGTACTTC; CDR3aa: CSVGQGDEQYF
j_gene: TRBJ1-4; v_gene: TRBV7-2; abundance: few; d_gene: .; CDR3nt: TGTGCCAGCATCTTAATTGGAGAAAAACTGTTTTTT; CDR3aa: CASILIGEKLFF
j_gene: TRBJ1-4; v_gene: TRBV15; abundance: .; d_gene: .; CDR3nt: TGTGCCACCAGCCCGAAGGGAGGAGAAAAACTGTTTTTT; CDR3aa: CATSPKGGEKLFF
j_gene: TRBJ1-4; v_gene: TRBV12-3/TRBV12-4; abundance: few; d_gene: .; CDR3nt: TGTGCCAGCAGCCAAGTAGGAGCTAATGAAAAACTGTTTTTT; CDR3aa: CASSQVGANEKLFF
j_gene: TRBJ1-2; v_gene: TRBV7-6; abundance: .; d_gene: TRBD1; CDR3nt: TGTGCCAGCAGCCCCGGGACAGGGGGCGGCGTCCACTATGGCTACACCTTC; CDR3aa: CASSPGTGGGVHYGYTF
j_gene: TRBJ2-7; v_gene: TRBV15; abundance: .; d_gene: .; CDR3nt: TGTGCCACCAGTTACGCAGGGCTGGGGTACGAGCAGTACTTC; CDR3aa: CATSYAGLGYEQYF
j_gene: TRBJ2-7; v_gene: TRBV10-3; abundance: .; d_gene: TRBD2; CDR3nt: TGTGCCATCAGTGGGGTGGCGGGAGTGTCCTACCAGCAGTACTTC; CDR3aa: CAISGVAGVSYQQYF
j_gene: TRBJ1-5; v_gene: TRBV7-9; abundance: many; d_gene: .; CDR3nt: TGTGCCAGCAGCTTAGGCCCAGGCCGCCAGCATTTT; CDR3aa: CASSLGPGRQHF
j_gene: TRBJ2-2; v_gene: TRBV7-6; abundance: .; d_gene: TRBD2; CDR3nt: TGTGCCAGCAGCTTGGGGCAAGCGGGGCACACCGGGGAGCTGTTTTTT; CDR3aa: CASSLGQAGHTGELFF
j_gene: TRBJ1-1; v_gene: TRBV20-1; abundance: many; d_gene: .; CDR3nt: TGCAGTGCTAGAGATGGGACCAACGAAGCTTTCTTT; CDR3aa: CSARDGTNEAFF
j_gene: TRBJ1-2; v_gene: TRBV19; abundance: many; d_gene: .; CDR3nt: TGTGCCAGTAGTATCAGCGCGTCTAACTATGGCTACACCTTC; CDR3aa: CASSISASNYGYTF
j_gene: TRBJ1-1; v_gene: TRBV11-3; abundance: few; d_gene: .; CDR3nt: TGTGCCAGCAGCTCCCCTGAAAAGAACACTGAAGCTTTCTTT; CDR3aa: CASSSPEKNTEAFF
j_gene: TRBJ2-7; v_gene: TRBV6-1; abundance: few; d_gene: TRBD1; CDR3nt: TGTGCCAGCAGTGACCCGACAGGGGTTTACGAGCAGTACTTC; CDR3aa: CASSDPTGVYEQYF
j_gene: TRBJ1-5; v_gene: TRBV9; abundance: many; d_gene: TRBD1; CDR3nt: TGTGCCAGCAGCGTAGCTACTCGGGACAGGGGCAATCAGCCCCAGCATTTT; CDR3aa: CASSVATRDRGNQPQHF